This T cell receptor (beta chain) was sequenced during a study of cytomegalovirus exposure and HLA in healthy donors. Findings and limits, study-wide: Later on, a genetic analysis was performed. It linked a missense variant in DCLRE1C with V- and J-gene trimming of TCR beta.

Germline V gene lookup returns CDR1 SEHNR and CDR2 FQNEAQ (reference sequence). This CDR3 comprises 13 residues. Trimming shortened V by 2 bases and J by 5 bases, and 7 bases separated the two germline ends. This clone has more than one count but fewer than ten. The antigen is not known. PCR primers comprised 60 Vbeta and 13 Jbeta primers. Assay used: immunoSEQ multiplex PCR; TCRdb lists only in-frame clones, some missing. The sample lists about 130,000 clones, 83% seen once, with around 1.2% in the top ten. V gene TRBV7-9 combines with J gene TRBJ2-1, with D perhaps matching TRBD2 (5 bases). The sequenced material came from PBMCs. This TCR came from a girl aged 2 to 9 in good health and CMV-seronegative. The CDR3 protein is CASSLPGNNEQFF. In DNA form, the CDR3 reads TGTGCCAGCAGCTTACCGGGGAACAATGAGCAGTTCTTC.